This passage covers 13 T cell receptor beta chains from one sample sequenced in a study of T-cell reconstitution after alpha-beta-depleted transplantation in children. Unique molecular identifiers were built into the TCRbeta library. Each CDR3 protein gets one entry after TCRdb re-called the PCR reads with MiXCR. The table includes about 890 distinct CDR3 sequences, 55% to 75% detected once. The sequenced sample was PBMCs, mostly from graft donor cells, obtained 60 days after TCRalphabeta/CD19-depleted stem cell transplant. Receptor source: a male patient aged 2-10 years who had a stem cell transplant for acute lymphoblastic leukemia, so the T cells may come from the graft donor.

The chain has TRBV7-2 and TRBJ2-1, with a weak D call TRBD1 (5 bases). The germline CDR1 and CDR2 sequences are SGHTA and FQGNSA. V lost 4 bases and J lost 3, with 13 bases in between. This CDR3 spans 15 amino acids. The DNA for the CDR3 is TGTGCCAGCAGCTCGCCAGAGGACAACTACAATGAGCAGTTCTTC. Its translation: CASSSPEDNYNEQFF.

The J gene is TRBJ2-7, the V gene TRBV5-1, with TRBD1 matching 8 bases. The germline V gene has CDR1 SGHRS and CDR2 YFSETQ. After removal of 4 bases from V and 2 bases from J, the junction contained 5 bases not matched to a gene. The CDR3 runs 14 residues. CDR3 sequence: CASSTDRGAYEQYF. The CDR3 DNA follows: TGCGCCAGCAGCACCGACAGGGGCGCCTACGAGCAGTACTTC.

This chain joins TRBV11-1 and TRBJ2-1; TRBD2 matches 7 bases. The V and J ends lost 5 bases and 8 bases, in that order; junction bases with no gene match: 12. Germline V lookup: CDR1 SGHAT, CDR2 FQDESV (reference sequence). This CDR3 is built from 15 residues. The CDR3 is CASSTSGIYDYEQFF. The CDR3 DNA follows: TGTGCCAGCAGCACAAGCGGGATCTATGATTATGAGCAGTTCTTC.

This chain connects TRBV6-2 or TRBV6-3 to TRBJ2-6; no reliable D call. With 8 bases removed from V and 4 bases from J, the gap between germline ends came to 6 bases. The CDR3 is 12 amino acids. Germline lookup yields CDR1 MNHEY and CDR2 SVGEGT. The CDR3 sequence: CASRSGANVLTF. The CDR3 nucleotides read TGTGCCAGCCGGTCCGGGGCCAACGTCCTGACTTTC.

The V gene is TRBV25-1, the J gene TRBJ1-4; D call uncertain. V lost 7 bases, J lost 4 bases, and 10 bases lay in between. This CDR3 comprises 13 residues. CDR1 is MGHDK, CDR2 SYGVNS, per germline. This CDR3 reads CASNDGYNEKLFF. The CDR3 DNA sequence: TGTGCCAGCAATGACGGATATAATGAAAAACTGTTTTTT.

The chain couples TRBV27 to TRBJ2-4; TRBD1 is a possible D gene (5 bases). Germline values: CDR1 MNHEY, CDR2 SMNVEV (reference sequence). V lost 0 bases and J lost 3, with 9 bases in between. The CDR3 runs 15 residues. In nucleotides, the CDR3 is TGTGCCAGCAGTTTATCAGGGGTGGGCAAAAACATTCAGTACTTC. It encodes CASSLSGVGKNIQYF.

By share, this clonotype counts as medium-sized. This chain uses TRBV30 with TRBJ1-1; D ambiguous. This CDR3 spans 11 amino acids. V lost 2 bases and J lost 5, with 6 bases in between. Germline V CDR1 and CDR2: GTSNPN, SVGIG (reference sequence). The CDR3 reads CAWSRQTEAFF. The CDR3 coding sequence is TGTGCCTGGAGTAGGCAAACTGAAGCTTTCTTT. The whole variable domain, remainder taken from reference TRBV30 and TRBJ1-1, is SQTIHQWPATLVQPVGSPLSLECTVEGTSNPNLYWYRQAAGRGLQLLFYSVGIGQISSEVPQNLSASRPQDRQFILSSKKLLLSDSGFYLCAWSRQTEAFFGQGTRLTVV.

This clonotype was detected only a few times. In DNA form, the CDR3 reads TGTGCCAGCAGCCATTATCCCCCGGGGGAGACCCAGTACTTC. This sequence encodes CASSHYPPGETQYF. This chain connects TRBV7-8 to TRBJ2-5, with a possible D match to TRBD2 (5 bases). The germline gives CDR1 SGHVS, CDR2 FQNEAQ. V gave up 5 bases and J gave up 5 bases, with 15 bases separating them. The CDR3 sequence is 14 residues long.

The V gene is TRBV4-3, the J gene TRBJ2-3; 9 positions agree with TRBD1. This CDR3 has 19 residues. Germline V gene lookup returns CDR1 LGHNA and CDR2 YSLEER. V trimming: 3 bases; J trimming: 0 bases; junction bases outside the gene matches: 13. The CDR3 sequence is CASSQAGTGYFFSTDTQYF. The CDR3 bases are TGCGCCAGCAGCCAGGCGGGGACAGGGTACTTCTTTAGCACAGATACGCAGTATTTT.

The CDR3 DNA follows: TGCAGCGTCGGACTAGCGGAGAGCTCCTACAATGAGCAGTTCTTC. Its translation is CSVGLAESSYNEQFF. The J gene is TRBJ2-1, the V gene TRBV29-1; 10 nucleotides line up with TRBD2. Trimming removed 6 bases from V and 0 bases from J; junction bases left unmatched: 5. Germline CDR1 SQVTM, CDR2 ANQGSEA. CDR3 length equals 15 residues.

The chain recombines TRBV3-1 with TRBJ2-1, with TRBD1 identical over 8 bases. CDR1 is LGHDT, CDR2 YNNKEL, per germline (reference sequence). The ends lost 2 bases at V and 4 bases at J; junction bases unmatched: 7. CDR3 size: 16 residues. CDR3 sequence reads: CASSQMGTGIYNEQFF. As DNA, the CDR3 is TGTGCCAGCAGCCAAATGGGGACAGGAATTTACAATGAGCAGTTCTTC.

This clonotype rates as large. This chain connects TRBV28 to TRBJ2-7; D gene unclear. Trimming left V 5 bases short and J 3 bases short, with 11 bases between. The germline V gene encodes CDR1 MDHEN and CDR2 SYDVKM. The length of the CDR3 is 13 residues. CDR3 protein: CASSDMPGYEQYF. The CDR3, as DNA: TGTGCCAGCAGTGACATGCCTGGCTACGAGCAGTACTTC.

The chain links TRBV4-1 to TRBJ2-1, with 8 positions matching TRBD2. The length of the CDR3 is 18 residues. Trimming at V came to 0 bases and at J to 4 bases, leaving 11 bases not matched to a gene. CDR1 and CDR2 from the germline V gene are MGHRA and YSYEKL. CDR3 amino acids: CASSQEYGGGIFYNEQFF. CDR3 DNA: TGCGCCAGCAGCCAAGAATATGGCGGGGGGATATTTTACAATGAGCAGTTCTTC.